The 27 T cell receptor beta chains below all came from one sample that was sequenced in a study of blood T cells in healthy people across ages. A J-beta primer mix and a sample-barcoded 5' primer were used in a second PCR of about 6 to 12 cycles. One entry per CDR3 protein results from TCRdb running MiXCR on the 5' RACE reads. The top ten hold approximately 0.75% of the sample, which has more than 900,000 distinct CDR3 sequences, roughly 24% seen once. The same specimen was also included in a second study, on T cells of mothers and their children.

Sequences were obtained from blood. Receptor source: a girl between 2 and 10 years old in good health.

This chain joins TRBV3-1 and TRBJ1-2, with D perhaps TRBD1 (5 bases). V was cut by 3 bases and J by 8 bases, with 22 bases left in between. The CDR3 contains 16 residues. Germline loops: CDR1 LGHDT, CDR2 YNNKEL (reference sequence). In nucleotides, the CDR3 is TGTGCCAGCAGCCAGCAGACCTTCAGGGTGTATGAGGGCTACACCTTC. It codes for CASSQQTFRVYEGYTF.

The chain couples TRBV14 to TRBJ2-4; 11 bases are a match to TRBD2. CDR3 length equals 20 residues. J gave up 0 bases and V 4 bases, and 14 bases lay outside the gene matches. The germline V gene has CDR1 SGHDN and CDR2 FVKESK. The CDR3 spells CASSPQSPLAGALAKNIQYF. CDR3 sequence (DNA): TGTGCCAGCAGCCCCCAGAGTCCACTAGCGGGGGCACTAGCCAAAAACATTCAGTACTTC.

This clonotype showed up just a few times. The gene calls are TRBV4-1 and TRBJ2-1; D not resolved. The DNA matches TRBJ2-7 better at its end, which makes the J call doubtful. Germline V CDR1 and CDR2: MGHRA, YSYEKL. This CDR3 contains 14 residues. This chain's CDR3 is CASSQGRNSYEQYF. In nucleotides, the CDR3 is TGCGCCAGCAGCCAAGGCAGGAACTCCTACGAGCAGTACTTC.

The chain joins TRBV7-9 to TRBJ2-5; D is ambiguous. Germline CDR1 is SEHNR and CDR2 is FQNEAQ (reference sequence). Between the trimmed V and J ends, which lost 5 bases and 0 bases, there was a span of 10 bases. The CDR3 runs 14 residues. The CDR3 here is CASSNPQYQETQYF. For the CDR3, the DNA is TGTGCCAGCAGCAACCCTCAGTACCAAGAGACCCAGTACTTC.

This clonotype showed up just a few times. V and J are TRBV7-3 and TRBJ2-5; no definite D call. Near its end, the DNA agrees better with TRBJ2-7, so the J call may be wrong. CDR1 and CDR2 from the germline V gene are SGHTA and FQGTGA. The CDR3 has 15 residues. The CDR3 reads CASSLEPNGYYEQYF. The CDR3 DNA sequence: TGTGCCAGCAGCTTAGAGCCCAACGGGTACTACGAGCAGTACTTC.

The chain couples TRBV11-1 to TRBJ2-5; 15 bases fit TRBD2. V shed 3 bases, J shed 5 bases, and the junction held 19 bases outside the gene matches. In germline, CDR1 is SGHAT, CDR2 FQDESV (reference sequence). The CDR3 totals 21 residues. The CDR3 region is CASSFLRGTSGRNGERETQYF. The CDR3 DNA sequence: TGTGCCAGCAGCTTCCTTAGGGGGACTAGCGGGAGGAACGGAGAACGGGAGACCCAGTACTTC.

V gene TRBV28 combines with J gene TRBJ2-2, with 7 nucleotides matching TRBD2. Germline CDR1 is MDHEN and CDR2 is SYDVKM. There are 12 residues in the CDR3. The V gene end was trimmed by 10 bases and the J gene end by 6 bases; junction bases not matched to a gene: 5. The CDR3 DNA reads as TGTGCCACCCGCAGCGGGGCCGGGGAGCTGTTTTTT. This translates into CATRSGAGELFF.

V gene TRBV14 combines with J gene TRBJ2-2; D is possibly TRBD1 (7 bases). From germline, CDR1 is SGHDN and CDR2 FVKESK. Trimming removed 5 bases from V and 5 bases from J, with 15 bases in between. The length of the CDR3 is 15 residues. In nucleotides, the CDR3 is TGTGCCAGCAGCTCGGCAGGGGGAGGAACCGGGGAGCTGTTTTTT. This translates into CASSSAGGGTGELFF.

In this sample, this clonotype turned up a few times. This chain joins TRBV7-8 and TRBJ1-3, with D hard to call. Germline V gene sequence: CDR1 SGHVS, CDR2 FQNEAQ. V lost 5 bases to trimming and J lost 10 bases, with 18 bases between them. The CDR3 extends over 14 amino acids. CDR3 in amino acids: CASSSFDGRRTIYF. The CDR3 nucleotides are TGTGCCAGCAGCAGCTTTGACGGGAGGAGGACCATATATTTT.

This clonotype was observed a handful of times. J is TRBJ2-3 and V is TRBV7-2; D is ambiguous. Germline CDR1 reads SGHTA; CDR2 reads FQGNSA. The CDR3 is 15 residues long. V dropped 2 bases and J dropped 2 bases, with 11 bases sitting between them. CDR3 in amino acids: CASSLSSPDTDTQYF. The CDR3 nucleotides read TGTGCCAGCAGCTTAAGCAGCCCTGACACAGATACGCAGTATTTT.

The gene calls are TRBV5-1 and TRBJ2-7; 9 bases are shared with TRBD1. The end of the DNA is better explained by TRBJ2-5, so the J call may be wrong. This CDR3 is 16 amino acids long. Germline CDR1 and CDR2: SGHRS and YFSETQ. CDR3 region: CASRQKTGGRGETQYF. CDR3 DNA sequence: TGCGCCAGCCGCCAAAAAACAGGGGGCAGAGGGGAGACCCAGTACTTC.

The chain links TRBV11-2 to TRBJ1-2, with D uncertain. The CDR3 runs 14 residues. V lost 1 base and J 1 base, leaving 7 bases between the germline ends. Germline lookup yields CDR1 SGHAT and CDR2 FQNNGV. CDR3 region: CASSLGRNNYGYTF. The CDR3 DNA reads as TGTGCCAGCAGCTTAGGTCGCAATAACTATGGCTACACCTTC.

The chain combines TRBV29-1 with TRBJ1-5, with D perhaps TRBD1 (5 bases). This CDR3 has 14 amino acids. The germline gives CDR1 SQVTM, CDR2 ANQGSEA. The V end lost 6 bases, the J end lost 0 bases, and 12 bases lay between the germline ends. CDR3 region: CSVLGGDSNQPQHF. The CDR3, as DNA: TGCAGCGTCTTGGGGGGGGATAGCAATCAGCCCCAGCATTTT.

This clonotype was seen a few times. This chain links TRBV20-1 with TRBJ1-4; D is perhaps TRBD1 (5 bases). Germline CDR1 is DFQATT and CDR2 is SNEGSKA (reference sequence). This CDR3 comprises 15 residues. V lost 5 bases to trimming and J lost 7 bases, with 20 bases between them. CDR3 protein: CSAEEPGGLGEKLFF. DNA for the CDR3: TGCAGTGCTGAGGAACCTGGGGGTCTGGGTGAAAAACTGTTTTTT.

This clonotype appeared a few times. The V and J genes are TRBV20-1 and TRBJ2-1; D possibly corresponds to TRBD2 (5 bases). The CDR3 length is 12 residues. Per germline, CDR1 DFQATT and CDR2 SNEGSKA (reference sequence). The V gene lost 0 bases and the J gene lost 10 bases, with 10 bases spanning the gap. CDR3 bases: TGCAGTGCTAGAGATCTAGCATTGGAGCAGTTCTTC. Protein product: CSARDLALEQFF.

The chain carries TRBV29-1 and TRBJ2-1, with D perhaps TRBD1 or TRBD2 (5 bases each). The last part of the DNA fits TRBJ2-7 better; the J call may be wrong. The CDR3 runs 12 residues. CDR1 is SQVTM and CDR2 is ANQGSEA in the germline V gene. The CDR3, as DNA: TGCAGCGTTGGTATGGGGGCCTACGAGCAGTACTTC. Translation: CSVGMGAYEQYF.

The rearrangement joins TRBV28 to TRBJ2-1; D remains unclear. V lost 7 bases and J lost 4, with 11 bases in between. The germline V gene encodes CDR1 MDHEN and CDR2 SYDVKM. The CDR3 loop spans 13 amino acids. CDR3 bases: TGTGCCAGCACCGGCCGGCCGTACAATGAGCAGTTCTTC. Its protein is CASTGRPYNEQFF.

V and J are TRBV25-1 and TRBJ2-1; possibly TRBD1 for D (6 bases). V lost 3 bases, J lost 7 bases, and 16 bases lay in between. This CDR3 region has 15 residues. In germline, CDR1 is MGHDK, CDR2 SYGVNS. The CDR3 protein is CASSDLQGRPNEQFF. For the CDR3, the DNA is TGTGCCAGCAGTGACTTACAGGGACGGCCTAATGAGCAGTTCTTC. Complete variable domain (other parts from reference TRBV25-1 and TRBJ2-1): EADIYQTPRYLVIGTGKKITLECSQTMGHDKMYWYQQDPGMELHLIHYSYGVNSTEKGDLSSESTVSRIRTEHFPLTLESARPSHTSQYLCASSDLQGRPNEQFFGPGTRLTVL.

This chain joins TRBV3-1 and TRBJ2-3; 8 nucleotides match TRBD1. CDR3 length: 15 amino acids. With 3 bases clipped from V and 4 bases from J, the junction kept 6 bases outside the gene matches. CDR1 and CDR2 from the germline V gene are LGHDT and YNNKEL (reference sequence). CDR3: CASSHRQGMADTQYF. The CDR3 region has the DNA TGTGCCAGCAGCCATCGACAGGGGATGGCAGATACGCAGTATTTT.

The chain joins TRBV11-2 to TRBJ2-7; 8 bases align to TRBD1. V lost 3 bases to trimming and J lost 2 bases; unmatched junction nucleotides: 12. There are 17 residues in the CDR3. Germline CDR1 SGHAT, CDR2 FQNNGV. The CDR3 DNA reads as TGTGCCAGCAGCTTCCCAGCAGGGGGCCAAGCGACCTACGAGCAGTACTTC. It is translated as CASSFPAGGQATYEQYF.

The genes are TRBV24-1 and TRBJ2-5; D unclear. Per germline, CDR1 KGHDR and CDR2 SFDVKD. The CDR3 has 13 amino acids. Trimming cost V 6 bases and J 1 base, with 8 bases left between them. CDR3 loop: CATSSGTQETQYF. CDR3 DNA sequence: TGTGCCACCAGTTCAGGAACCCAAGAGACCCAGTACTTC.

The chain combines TRBV6-2 or TRBV6-3 with TRBJ2-1; no firm D call. Near its end, the DNA agrees better with TRBJ2-5, so the J call may be wrong. CDR3 size: 12 residues. In germline, CDR1 is MNHEY, CDR2 SVGEGT. As DNA, the CDR3 is TGTGCCAGCAGCCGTCTAACAGAGACCCAGTACTTC. Its translation: CASSRLTETQYF.

This chain uses TRBV28 with TRBJ2-4; the D is unclear. This CDR3 spans 12 amino acids. Germline assignment: CDR1 MDHEN and CDR2 SYDVKM. V gave up 6 bases and J gave up 9 bases, with 12 bases separating them. CDR3 DNA sequence: TGTGCCAGCAGGTCCCAGGCTACCATTCAGTACTTC. Amino acid sequence: CASRSQATIQYF.

This clonotype has just a few counts. The chain joins TRBV12-5 to TRBJ1-5; D uncertain. The CDR3 loop spans 17 amino acids. Trimming took off 5 bases at V and 2 bases at J, with 19 bases between the two ends. Germline CDR1 LGHNT, CDR2 FRNRAP. The CDR3 region has the DNA TGTGCTAGTGGTCCGGCGGGAAGGGTGGGAGGCAATCAGCCCCAGCATTTT. This translates into CASGPAGRVGGNQPQHF.

This clonotype was detected a few times. The chain combines TRBV20-1 with TRBJ1-1; TRBD1 agrees at 7 bases. CDR1 is DFQATT, CDR2 SNEGSKA, per germline (reference sequence). The V and J ends lost 0 bases and 7 bases, in that order; junction bases with no gene match: 5. The CDR3 is made up of 13 amino acids. CDR3 sequence reads: CSARDRGDGEAFF. The CDR3 region has the DNA TGCAGTGCTAGAGACAGGGGGGACGGTGAAGCTTTCTTT.

The V call is TRBV28, the J call TRBJ2-5, with D maybe TRBD1 (6 bases). This CDR3 is built from 15 residues. Trimming removed 4 bases at V and 3 bases at J, with 15 bases between. The germline V gene encodes CDR1 MDHEN and CDR2 SYDVKM. CDR3 sequence reads: CASSSTDRRKETQYF. CDR3 in DNA: TGTGCCAGCAGTTCGACCGACAGGCGCAAAGAGACCCAGTACTTC.

The chain has TRBV29-1 and TRBJ1-1, with D hard to call. Germline V gives CDR1 SQVTM, CDR2 ANQGSEA. The CDR3 consists of 13 residues. V lost 4 bases, J lost 1 base, and 10 bases lay in between. The CDR3 loop reads CSVGQISNTEAFF. The CDR3 DNA is TGCAGCGTTGGGCAGATATCGAACACTGAAGCTTTCTTT.